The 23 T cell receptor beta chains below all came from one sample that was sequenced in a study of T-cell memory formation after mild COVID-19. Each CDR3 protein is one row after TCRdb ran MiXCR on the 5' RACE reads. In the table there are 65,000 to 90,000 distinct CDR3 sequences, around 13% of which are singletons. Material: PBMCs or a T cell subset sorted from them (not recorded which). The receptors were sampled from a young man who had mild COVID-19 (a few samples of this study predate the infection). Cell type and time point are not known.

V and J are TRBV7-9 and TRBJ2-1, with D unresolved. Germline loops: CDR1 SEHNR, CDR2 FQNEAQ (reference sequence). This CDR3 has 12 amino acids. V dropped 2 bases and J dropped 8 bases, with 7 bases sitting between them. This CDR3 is CASSLTLDEQFF. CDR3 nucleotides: TGTGCCAGCAGCTTAACCCTTGATGAGCAGTTCTTC.

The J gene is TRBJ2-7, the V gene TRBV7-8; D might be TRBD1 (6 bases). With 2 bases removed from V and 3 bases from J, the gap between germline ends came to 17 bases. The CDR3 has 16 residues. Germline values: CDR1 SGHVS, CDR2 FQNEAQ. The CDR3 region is CASSLSRDISLYEQYV. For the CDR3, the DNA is TGTGCCAGCAGCTTATCAAGGGACATCTCCCTCTACGAGCAGTACGTC.

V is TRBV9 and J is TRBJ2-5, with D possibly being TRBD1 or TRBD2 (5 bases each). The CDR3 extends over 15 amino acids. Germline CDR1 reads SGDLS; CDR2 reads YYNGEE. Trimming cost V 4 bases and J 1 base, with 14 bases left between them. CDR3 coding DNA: TGTGCCAGCAGCTGGGAGCACAGGTCCCAAGAGACCCAGTACTTC. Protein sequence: CASSWEHRSQETQYF.

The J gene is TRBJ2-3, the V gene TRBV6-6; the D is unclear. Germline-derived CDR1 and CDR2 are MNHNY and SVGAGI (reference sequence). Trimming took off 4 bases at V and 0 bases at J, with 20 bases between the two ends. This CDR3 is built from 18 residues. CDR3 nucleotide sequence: TGTGCCAGCAGTTTGTACTCTGTAGGCGGAACTAGCACAGATACGCAGTATTTT. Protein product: CASSLYSVGGTSTDTQYF.

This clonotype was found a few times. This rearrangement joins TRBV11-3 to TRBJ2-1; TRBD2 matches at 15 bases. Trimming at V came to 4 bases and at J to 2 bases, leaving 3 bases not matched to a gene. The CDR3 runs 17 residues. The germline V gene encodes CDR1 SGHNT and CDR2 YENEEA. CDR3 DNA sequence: TGTGCCAGCAGCTACGGACTAGCGGGGGGGCCCTACAATGAGCAGTTCTTC. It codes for CASSYGLAGGPYNEQFF.

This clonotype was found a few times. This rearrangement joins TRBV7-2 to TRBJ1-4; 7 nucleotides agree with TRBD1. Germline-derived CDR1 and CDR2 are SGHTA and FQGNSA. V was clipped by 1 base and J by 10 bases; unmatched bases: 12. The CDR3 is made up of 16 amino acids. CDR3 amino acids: CASSLGGRGRQGKLFF. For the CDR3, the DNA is TGTGCCAGCAGCTTAGGGGGGAGGGGGCGCCAGGGAAAACTGTTTTTT.

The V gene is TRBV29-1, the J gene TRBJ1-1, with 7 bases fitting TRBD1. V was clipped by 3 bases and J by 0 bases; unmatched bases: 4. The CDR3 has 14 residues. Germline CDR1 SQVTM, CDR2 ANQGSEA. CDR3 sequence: CSVDSGQLNTEAFF. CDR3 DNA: TGCAGCGTTGATTCGGGACAGTTGAACACTGAAGCTTTCTTT.

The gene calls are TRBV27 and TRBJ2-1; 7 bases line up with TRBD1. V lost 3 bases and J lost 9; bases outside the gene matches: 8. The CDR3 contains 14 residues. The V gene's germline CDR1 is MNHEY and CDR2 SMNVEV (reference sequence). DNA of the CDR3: TGTGCCAGCAGTTTCCCAGGGGGAAGCAGTGAGCAGTTCTTC. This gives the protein CASSFPGGSSEQFF.

The CDR3 spells CATSDRDTRPGELFF. In DNA form, the CDR3 reads TGTGCCACCAGTGATAGGGACACGAGACCCGGGGAGCTGTTTTTT. The chain uses TRBV24-1 and TRBJ2-2, with D possibly TRBD1 on 6 matching bases. Germline V gives CDR1 KGHDR, CDR2 SFDVKD. Deletions cut 3 bases from V and 6 bases from J, with 13 bases between. This CDR3 is 15 amino acids long.

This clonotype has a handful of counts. CDR3: CASSPKETGPNTEAFF. CDR3 sequence (DNA): TGTGCCAGCAGCCCGAAGGAGACAGGGCCGAACACTGAAGCTTTCTTT. The chain carries TRBV6-2 or TRBV6-3 and TRBJ1-1; 7 positions match TRBD1. Germline V gene sequence: CDR1 MNHEY, CDR2 SVGEGT. The CDR3 length is 16 residues. V lost 6 bases and J lost 1; bases outside the gene matches: 11.

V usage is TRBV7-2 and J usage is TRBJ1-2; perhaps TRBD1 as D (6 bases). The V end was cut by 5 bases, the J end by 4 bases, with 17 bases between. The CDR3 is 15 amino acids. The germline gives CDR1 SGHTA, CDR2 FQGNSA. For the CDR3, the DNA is TGTGCCAGCAGCCACACGACAGGCTTTCCCTATGGCTACACCTTC. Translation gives CASSHTTGFPYGYTF.

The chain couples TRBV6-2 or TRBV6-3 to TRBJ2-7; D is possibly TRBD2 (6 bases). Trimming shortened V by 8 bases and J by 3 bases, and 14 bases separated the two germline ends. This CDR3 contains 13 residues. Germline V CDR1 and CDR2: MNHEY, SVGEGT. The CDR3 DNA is TGTGCCAGCCAACGCCGCGGGATCTACGAGCAGTACGTC. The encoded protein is CASQRRGIYEQYV.

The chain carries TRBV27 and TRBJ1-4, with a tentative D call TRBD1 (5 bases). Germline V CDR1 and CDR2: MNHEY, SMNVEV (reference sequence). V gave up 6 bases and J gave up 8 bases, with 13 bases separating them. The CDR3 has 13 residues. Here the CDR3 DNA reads TGTGCCAGCAGACCGACCGGGGGGGAAAAACTGTTTTTT. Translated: CASRPTGGEKLFF.

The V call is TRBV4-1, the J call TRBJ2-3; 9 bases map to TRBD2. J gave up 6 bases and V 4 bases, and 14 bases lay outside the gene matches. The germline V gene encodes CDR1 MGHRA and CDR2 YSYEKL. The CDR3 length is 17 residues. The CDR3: CASSPTWGGGASDTQYF. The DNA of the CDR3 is TGCGCCAGCAGCCCCACTTGGGGCGGGGGGGCAAGCGATACGCAGTATTTT.

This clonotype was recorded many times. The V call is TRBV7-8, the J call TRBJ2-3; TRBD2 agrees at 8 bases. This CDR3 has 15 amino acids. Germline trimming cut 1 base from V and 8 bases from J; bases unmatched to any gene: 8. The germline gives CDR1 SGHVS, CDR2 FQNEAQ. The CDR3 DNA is TGTGCCAGCAGCTTAGGGTCCGGGACTAGTCGTACGCAGTATTTT. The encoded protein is CASSLGSGTSRTQYF.

The DNA of the CDR3 is TGCGCCAGCAGCGTAGGGACCCACAATGAGCAGTTCTTC. Its protein is CASSVGTHNEQFF. The gene calls are TRBV4-1 and TRBJ2-1, with D possibly being TRBD1 or TRBD2 (5 bases each). V was shortened by 5 bases and J by 5 bases, with 10 bases between the two germline ends. The CDR3 length is 13 residues. CDR1 and CDR2 (germline): MGHRA, YSYEKL.

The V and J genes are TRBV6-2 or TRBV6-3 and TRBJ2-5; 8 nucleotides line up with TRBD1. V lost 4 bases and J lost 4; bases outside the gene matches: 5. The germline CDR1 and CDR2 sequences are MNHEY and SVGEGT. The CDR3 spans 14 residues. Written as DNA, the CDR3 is TGTGCCAGCAGTTTAGACAGGGGAGGAGAGACCCAGTACTTC. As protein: CASSLDRGGETQYF.

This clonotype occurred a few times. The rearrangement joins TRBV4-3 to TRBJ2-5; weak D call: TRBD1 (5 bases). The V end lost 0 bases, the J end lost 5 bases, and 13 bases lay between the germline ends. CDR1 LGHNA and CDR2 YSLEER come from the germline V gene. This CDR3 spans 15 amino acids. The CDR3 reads CASSQEARAGETQYF. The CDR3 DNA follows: TGCGCCAGCAGCCAAGAGGCCAGGGCAGGGGAGACCCAGTACTTC.

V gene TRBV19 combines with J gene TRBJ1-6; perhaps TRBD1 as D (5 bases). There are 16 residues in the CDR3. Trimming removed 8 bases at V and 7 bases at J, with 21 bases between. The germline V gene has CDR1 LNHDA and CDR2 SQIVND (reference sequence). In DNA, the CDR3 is TGTGCCAGTCGCCGGGCTCAGGGTGGTTACAATTCACCCCTCCACTTT. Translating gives CASRRAQGGYNSPLHF.

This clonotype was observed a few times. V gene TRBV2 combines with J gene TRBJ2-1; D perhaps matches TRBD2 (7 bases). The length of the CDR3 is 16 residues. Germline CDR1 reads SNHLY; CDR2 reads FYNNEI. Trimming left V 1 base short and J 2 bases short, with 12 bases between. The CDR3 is CASSEGGGPTYNEQFF. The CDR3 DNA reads TGTGCCAGCAGTGAAGGGGGGGGCCCTACCTACAATGAGCAGTTCTTC.

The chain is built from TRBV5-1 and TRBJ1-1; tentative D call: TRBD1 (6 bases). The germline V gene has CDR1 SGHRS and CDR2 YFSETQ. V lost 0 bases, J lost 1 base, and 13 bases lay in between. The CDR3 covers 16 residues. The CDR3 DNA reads TGCGCCAGCAGCTTGGACAGGGTGAATAAGAACACTGAAGCTTTCTTT. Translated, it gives CASSLDRVNKNTEAFF.

In DNA, the CDR3 is TGCGCCAGCAGCCAAGATCCCGGGAGGGTCAACCAGCCCCAGCATTTT. Amino acids: CASSQDPGRVNQPQHF. V usage is TRBV4-1 and J usage is TRBJ1-5, with no clear D. The ends were cut back, 0 bases at V and 7 bases at J, with 16 bases in the middle. The CDR3 totals 16 residues. CDR1 and CDR2 (germline): MGHRA, YSYEKL.

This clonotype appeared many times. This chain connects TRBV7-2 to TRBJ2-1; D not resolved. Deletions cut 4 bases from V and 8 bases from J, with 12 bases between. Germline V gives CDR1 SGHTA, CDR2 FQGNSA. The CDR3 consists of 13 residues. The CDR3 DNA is TGTGCCAGCAGCTCTTGGGTCGACTATGAGCAGTTCTTC. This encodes CASSSWVDYEQFF.